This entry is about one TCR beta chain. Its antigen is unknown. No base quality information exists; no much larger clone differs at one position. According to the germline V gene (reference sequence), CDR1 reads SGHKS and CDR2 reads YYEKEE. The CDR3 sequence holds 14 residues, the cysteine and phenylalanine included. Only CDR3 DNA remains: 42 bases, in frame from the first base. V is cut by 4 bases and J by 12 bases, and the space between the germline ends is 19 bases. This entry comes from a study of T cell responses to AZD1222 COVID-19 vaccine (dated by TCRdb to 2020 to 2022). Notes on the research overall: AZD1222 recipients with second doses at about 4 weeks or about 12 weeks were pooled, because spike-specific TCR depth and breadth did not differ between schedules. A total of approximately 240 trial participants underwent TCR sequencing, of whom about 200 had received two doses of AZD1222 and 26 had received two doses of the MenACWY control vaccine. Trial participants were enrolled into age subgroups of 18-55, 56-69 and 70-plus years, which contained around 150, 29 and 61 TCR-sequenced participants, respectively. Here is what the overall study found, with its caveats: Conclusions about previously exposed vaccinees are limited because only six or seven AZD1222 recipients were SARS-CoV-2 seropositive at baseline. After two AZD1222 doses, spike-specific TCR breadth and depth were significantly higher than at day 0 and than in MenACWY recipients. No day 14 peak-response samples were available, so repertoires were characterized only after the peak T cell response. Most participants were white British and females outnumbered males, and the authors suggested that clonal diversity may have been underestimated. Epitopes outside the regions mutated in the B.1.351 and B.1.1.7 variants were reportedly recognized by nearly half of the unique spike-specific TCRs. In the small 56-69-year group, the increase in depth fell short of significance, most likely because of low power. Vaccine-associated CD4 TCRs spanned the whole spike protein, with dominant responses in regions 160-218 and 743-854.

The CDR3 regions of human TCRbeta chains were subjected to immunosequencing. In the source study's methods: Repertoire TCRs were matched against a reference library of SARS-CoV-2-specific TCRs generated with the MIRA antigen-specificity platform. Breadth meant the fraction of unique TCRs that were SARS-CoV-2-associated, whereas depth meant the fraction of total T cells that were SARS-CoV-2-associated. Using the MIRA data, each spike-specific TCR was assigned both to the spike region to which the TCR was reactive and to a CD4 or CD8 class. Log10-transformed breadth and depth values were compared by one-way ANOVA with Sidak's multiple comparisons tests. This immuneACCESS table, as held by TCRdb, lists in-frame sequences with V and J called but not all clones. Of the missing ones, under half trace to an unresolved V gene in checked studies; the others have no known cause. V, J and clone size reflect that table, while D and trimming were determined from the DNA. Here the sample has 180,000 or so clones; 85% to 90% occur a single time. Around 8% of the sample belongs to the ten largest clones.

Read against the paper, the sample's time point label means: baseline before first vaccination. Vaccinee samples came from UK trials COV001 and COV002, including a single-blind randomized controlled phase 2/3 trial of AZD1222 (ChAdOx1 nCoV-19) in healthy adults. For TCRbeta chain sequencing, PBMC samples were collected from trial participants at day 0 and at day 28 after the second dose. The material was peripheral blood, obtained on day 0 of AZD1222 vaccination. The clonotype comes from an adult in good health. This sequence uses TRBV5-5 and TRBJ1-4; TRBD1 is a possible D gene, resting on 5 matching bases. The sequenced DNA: TGTGCCAGCAGCGCGGGACTGCGGTGGTCGGAACTGTTTTTT. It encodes CASSAGLRWSELFF.